This T cell receptor (beta chain) is drawn from a study of shared T cell receptors in the human thymus. Profiled with immunoSEQ multiplex PCR; TCRdb holds only in-frame clones, not every one. The sample lists roughly 550,000 clones; roughly 74% were seen once. The CDR3 is 18 residues long. V was pared by 1 base and J by 2 bases, with 19 bases between. Germline loops: CDR1 MNHEY, CDR2 SMNVEV (reference sequence). These data are also associated with another study on human thymus T cells. That study reports: Thymus specimens were resections from corrective heart surgery. Blood and thymic repertoires both appeared biased in V and J gene usage.

The V call is TRBV27, the J call TRBJ2-3; no clear D. This TCR was recovered from a boy under two years old with a congenital heart defect. The material sequenced was thymocytes. CDR3 protein: CASSLYLPRPRVTDTQYF. CDR3 DNA sequence: TGTGCCAGCAGTTTATATCTCCCCAGGCCGAGAGTCACAGATACGCAGTATTTT.